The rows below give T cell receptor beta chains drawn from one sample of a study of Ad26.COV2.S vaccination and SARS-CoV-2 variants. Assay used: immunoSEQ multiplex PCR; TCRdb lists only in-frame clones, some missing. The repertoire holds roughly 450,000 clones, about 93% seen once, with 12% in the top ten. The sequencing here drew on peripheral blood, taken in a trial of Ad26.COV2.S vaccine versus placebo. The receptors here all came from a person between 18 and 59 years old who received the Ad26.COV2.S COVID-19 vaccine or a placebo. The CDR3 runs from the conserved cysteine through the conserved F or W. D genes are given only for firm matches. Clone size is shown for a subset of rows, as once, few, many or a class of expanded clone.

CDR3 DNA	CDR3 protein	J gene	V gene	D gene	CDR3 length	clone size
TGTGCCAGTAGTGGGACAGGGACAGATACGCAGTATTTT	CASSGTGTDTQYF	TRBJ2-3	TRBV19	TRBD1	13	.
TGTGCCAGCAGCCTAAGGCGGGACCCCCAACATGGGGGTTTAGCCAAAAACATTCAGTACTTC	CASSLRRDPQHGGLAKNIQYF	TRBJ2-4	TRBV2	.	21	.
TGTGCCAGCAGCAACCAGGGTTACGAGCAGTACTTC	CASSNQGYEQYF	TRBJ2-7	TRBV7-9	.	12	.
TGTGCCAGCAGTCCCAGGGTAAACTATGGCTACACCTTC	CASSPRVNYGYTF	TRBJ1-2	TRBV12-3/TRBV12-4	.	13	.
TGTGCCAGCAGTGCCAGCAGCCAAGAGACCCAGTACTTC	CASSASSQETQYF	TRBJ2-5	TRBV11-1	.	13	.
TGTGCCAGCAGCTTGGGACTAGCGGGAGGGAACACCGGGGAGCTGTTTTTT	CASSLGLAGGNTGELFF	TRBJ2-2	TRBV5-4	TRBD2	17	.
TGCGCCAGCAGTGATGCGGGCCCAGATACGCAGTATTTT	CASSDAGPDTQYF	TRBJ2-3	TRBV10-1	.	13	.
TGTGCCAGCAGCCTCTTCGGCACTAGCACAGATACGCAGTATTTT	CASSLFGTSTDTQYF	TRBJ2-3	TRBV7-9	.	15	.
TGTGCCAGCACCCCCCGGAGGCAGGAGAGTCAGCCCCAGCATTTT	CASTPRRQESQPQHF	TRBJ1-5	TRBV28	.	15	.
TGTGCCAGTAGTATATTCGTAGAACAGCCCCAGCATTTT	CASSIFVEQPQHF	TRBJ1-5	TRBV19	.	13	.
TGTGCCAGCAGCGCGGACAACAATGAAAAACTGTTTTTT	CASSADNNEKLFF	TRBJ1-4	TRBV7-8	.	13	.
TGTGCCAGCAGCCCGGGAACTAGCGGTCCTGGGGATGAGCAGTTCTTC	CASSPGTSGPGDEQFF	TRBJ2-1	TRBV5-4	TRBD2	16	.
TGTGCCAGCAGCCCCGGGACAGGGCACCCCTACGAGCAGTACTTC	CASSPGTGHPYEQYF	TRBJ2-7	TRBV14	TRBD1	15	.
TGTGCCAGCAGCTTAGGGACGGGACAGAGGGCTTTCTTT	CASSLGTGQRAFF	TRBJ1-1	TRBV7-9	TRBD1	13	.
TGTGCCAGTAGTATAGAGGGGCCTAGCGGGAGGGCCCCGAGCTCCTACAATGAGCAGTTCTTC	CASSIEGPSGRAPSSYNEQFF	TRBJ2-1	TRBV19	TRBD2	21	few
TGTGCCAGCAGCCAAACTTCCGGGAGACTAGAGCAGTTCTTC	CASSQTSGRLEQFF	TRBJ2-1	TRBV14	.	14	.
TGTGCCAGCGTAAAGGGGGGTAGCAATCAGCCCCAGCATTTT	CASVKGGSNQPQHF	TRBJ1-5	TRBV28	.	14	.
TGTGCCAGCAGTTACGTTCCGGGCCTCTCAGATACGCAGTATTTT	CASSYVPGLSDTQYF	TRBJ2-3	TRBV6-5	.	15	.